This entry lists 14 T cell receptor beta chains sequenced from one sample in a study of identifying expanded T cells in peripheral blood (dated by TCRdb to between 2019 and 2020). Preparation of the library involved the immunoSEQ multiplex PCR assay. TCRdb retrieved this table from immuneACCESS and kept in-frame rearrangements only. Not all clones are present; in checked studies, unresolved V genes account for under half, and no reason is known for the remainder. Counted in this sample were 83,000 or so clones; almost 90% of them appeared once. The ten largest clones take up about 3.9% of the sample. The material sequenced was blood. These receptors originate from a person aged 18 to 75 in good health.

The chain is built from TRBV11-2 and TRBJ2-7; D possibly uses TRBD1 or TRBD2 (7 bases each). Per germline, CDR1 SGHAT and CDR2 FQNNGV. The V and J ends lost 5 bases and 4 bases respectively, with 18 bases between them. The CDR3 loop spans 15 amino acids. CDR3 DNA: TGTGCCAGCAGCCCAGGGGGGGTCCCCACTTACGAGCAGTACTTC. Its translation is CASSPGGVPTYEQYF. The whole variable domain, remainder taken from reference TRBV11-2 and TRBJ2-7, is EAGVAQSPRYKIIEKRQSVAFWCNPISGHATLYWYQQILGQGPKLLIQFQNNGVVDDSQLPKDRFSAERLKGVDSTLKIQPAKLEDSAVYLCASSPGGVPTYEQYFGPGTRLTVT.

The rearrangement uses TRBV10-3 and TRBJ1-2; D possibly corresponds to TRBD1 (5 bases). The CDR3 runs to 12 residues. V lost 6 bases, J lost 4 bases, and 9 bases lay in between. Germline V gene lookup returns CDR1 ENHRY and CDR2 SYGVKD. This CDR3 is CAISLDSYGYTF. The DNA for the CDR3 is TGTGCCATCAGCCTCGACAGCTATGGCTACACCTTC.

The V gene is TRBV18, the J gene TRBJ2-3; D remains ambiguous. CDR3 length equals 12 residues. Germline lookup yields CDR1 KGHSH and CDR2 LQKENI. Trimming pared 5 bases from V and 0 bases from J, leaving 3 bases between. This chain's CDR3 is CASSASTDTQYF. The CDR3 coding sequence is TGTGCCAGCTCAGCTAGCACAGATACGCAGTATTTT.

The chain recombines TRBV7-2 with TRBJ1-5; TRBD1 agrees at 8 bases. This CDR3 region has 15 residues. V gave up 1 base and J gave up 6 bases; unmatched junction bases: 5. Germline values: CDR1 SGHTA, CDR2 FQGNSA. The CDR3 DNA sequence: TGTGCCAGCAGCTTAGGGACAGGGTGGGCTCAGCCCCAGCATTTT. Translation: CASSLGTGWAQPQHF.

The chain is built from TRBV10-1 and TRBJ2-7; 7 bases line up with TRBD2. The CDR3 is made up of 15 amino acids. The germline V gene encodes CDR1 WNHNN and CDR2 SYGVQD (reference sequence). V was pared by 3 bases and J by 1 base, with 6 bases of the junction left unmatched. The CDR3 here is CASSDGSGGSYEQYF. The CDR3 DNA sequence: TGCGCCAGCAGTGATGGATCGGGAGGTTCCTACGAGCAGTACTTC.

The chain couples TRBV7-2 to TRBJ2-4; D may be TRBD1 (5 bases). CDR3 length: 15 amino acids. The ends were cut back, 4 bases at V and 6 bases at J, with 16 bases in the middle. Looked up from germline, CDR1 is SGHTA and CDR2 is FQGNSA. The CDR3 DNA is TGTGCCAGCAGCTCAGCCCAGGGTCACGTAAACATTCAGTACTTC. This codes for CASSSAQGHVNIQYF. The full variable domain, with the rest looked up from reference TRBV7-2 and TRBJ2-4, is GAGVSQSPSNKVTEKGKDVELRCDPISGHTALYWYRQSLGQGLEFLIYFQGNSAPDKSGLPSDRFSAERTGGSVSTLTIQRTQQEDSAVYLCASSSAQGHVNIQYFGAGTRLSVL.

The V and J genes are TRBV19 and TRBJ2-4, with 11 bases matching TRBD1. CDR3 length: 16 amino acids. Germline lookup yields CDR1 LNHDA and CDR2 SQIVND (reference sequence). The junction had 4 bases not matched to a gene; V was cut back by 4 bases and J by 2 bases. The CDR3 DNA sequence: TGTGCCAGTAGTAGGGGACAGGGGGAGACCAAAAACATTCAGTACTTC. It specifies CASSRGQGETKNIQYF.

This chain connects TRBV27 to TRBJ2-7, with D perhaps TRBD1 or TRBD2 (5 bases each). The germline CDR1 and CDR2 sequences are MNHEY and SMNVEV (reference sequence). The CDR3 is 12 amino acids. V was clipped by 8 bases and J by 7 bases, with 15 bases between them. The CDR3 DNA is TGTGCCAGCGGGGGTGGGGGTGAAGAGCAGTACTTC. Translating gives CASGGGGEEQYF.

This clone was recorded only once. CDR3 DNA: TGTGCCAGCAGCGTAGGGGCAACAGGCAGGGAGACCCAGTACTTC. Amino acids: CASSVGATGRETQYF. The gene calls are TRBV9 and TRBJ2-5; tentative D call: TRBD1 (5 bases). V lost 0 bases and J lost 5, with 14 bases in between. From germline, CDR1 is SGDLS and CDR2 YYNGEE. The CDR3 contains 15 residues.

The genes are TRBV18 and TRBJ1-1; 9 positions match TRBD1. CDR1 KGHSH and CDR2 LQKENI come from the germline V gene. The CDR3 loop spans 13 amino acids. J lost 10 bases, V lost 3 bases, and 6 bases had no gene match. In nucleotides, the CDR3 is TGTGCCAGCTCACCTTACAGGGGGCAAGGAGCTTTCTTT. This sequence encodes CASSPYRGQGAFF.

The chain couples TRBV28 to TRBJ2-7, with TRBD2 matching over 7 bases. This CDR3 spans 12 amino acids. Germline V gene sequence: CDR1 MDHEN, CDR2 SYDVKM. V shed 4 bases and J 6 bases; nucleotides not matched to a gene: 3. This CDR3 reads CASSYGGGEQYF. For the CDR3, the DNA is TGTGCCAGCAGTTATGGGGGGGGCGAGCAGTACTTC.

The rearrangement joins TRBV4-3 to TRBJ1-3, with unresolved D. Germline V gives CDR1 LGHNA, CDR2 YSLEER. V lost 0 bases to trimming and J lost 0 bases, with 9 bases between them. This CDR3 comprises 16 residues. The CDR3 is CASSQDRRSSGNTIYF. Written as DNA, the CDR3 is TGCGCCAGCAGCCAAGATCGCAGGAGCTCTGGAAACACCATATATTTT.

The CDR3 is CASSLAGSSYEQYF. The CDR3 DNA sequence: TGCGCCAGCAGCTTGGCCGGTAGCTCCTACGAGCAGTACTTC. The V and J genes are TRBV5-1 and TRBJ2-7; the D is unclear. This CDR3 comprises 14 residues. Trimming shortened V by 0 bases and J by 0 bases, and 7 bases separated the two germline ends. Germline values: CDR1 SGHRS, CDR2 YFSETQ.

The chain is built from TRBV4-1 and TRBJ2-7; a possible D gene is TRBD2 (5 bases). V gave up 1 base and J gave up 2 bases, with 21 bases separating them. Germline V gene data show CDR1 as MGHRA and CDR2 as YSYEKL. The CDR3 is made up of 18 amino acids. Here the CDR3 reads CASSQVDFLPGRPYEQYF. CDR3 DNA: TGCGCCAGCAGCCAAGTTGATTTTCTTCCGGGAAGGCCCTACGAGCAGTACTTC.